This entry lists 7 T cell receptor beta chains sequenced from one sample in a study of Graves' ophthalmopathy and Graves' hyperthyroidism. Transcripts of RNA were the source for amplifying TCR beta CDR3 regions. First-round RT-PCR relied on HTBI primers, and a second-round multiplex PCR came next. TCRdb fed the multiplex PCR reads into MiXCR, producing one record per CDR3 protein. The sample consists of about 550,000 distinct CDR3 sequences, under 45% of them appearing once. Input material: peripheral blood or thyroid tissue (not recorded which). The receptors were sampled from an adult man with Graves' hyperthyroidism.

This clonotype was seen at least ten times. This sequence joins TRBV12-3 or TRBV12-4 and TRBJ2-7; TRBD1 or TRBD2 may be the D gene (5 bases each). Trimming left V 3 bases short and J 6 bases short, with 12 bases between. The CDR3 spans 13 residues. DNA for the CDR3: TGTGCCAGCAGTTTTAGGCAGGGAGTCGAGCAGTACTTC. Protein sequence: CASSFRQGVEQYF.

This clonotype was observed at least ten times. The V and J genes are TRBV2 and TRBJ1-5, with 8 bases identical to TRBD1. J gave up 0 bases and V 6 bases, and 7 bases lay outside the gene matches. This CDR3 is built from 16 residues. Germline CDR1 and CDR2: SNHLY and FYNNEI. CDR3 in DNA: TGTGCCAGCAGGCACAGGGGGACATTTAGCAATCAGCCCCAGCATTTT. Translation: CASRHRGTFSNQPQHF.

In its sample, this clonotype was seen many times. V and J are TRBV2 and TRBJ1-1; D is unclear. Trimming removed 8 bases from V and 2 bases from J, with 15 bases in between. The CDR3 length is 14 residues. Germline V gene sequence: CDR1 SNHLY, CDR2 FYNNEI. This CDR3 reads CASEPGRGNTEAFF. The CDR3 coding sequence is TGTGCCAGCGAACCGGGCCGCGGTAACACTGAAGCTTTCTTT.

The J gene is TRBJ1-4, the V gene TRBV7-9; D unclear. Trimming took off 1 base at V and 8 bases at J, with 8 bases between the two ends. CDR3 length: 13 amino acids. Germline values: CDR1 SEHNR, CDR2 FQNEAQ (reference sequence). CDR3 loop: CASSLDGDEKLFF. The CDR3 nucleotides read TGTGCCAGCAGCTTAGACGGAGACGAAAAACTGTTTTTT.

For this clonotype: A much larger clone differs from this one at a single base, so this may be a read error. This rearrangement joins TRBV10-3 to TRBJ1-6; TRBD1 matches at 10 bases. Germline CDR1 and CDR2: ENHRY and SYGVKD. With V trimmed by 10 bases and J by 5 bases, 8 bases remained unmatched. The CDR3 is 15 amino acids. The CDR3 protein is CASGYGTGDNSPLHF. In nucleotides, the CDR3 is TGTGCCAGCGGTTACGGGACAGGGGATAATTCACCCCTCCACTTT.

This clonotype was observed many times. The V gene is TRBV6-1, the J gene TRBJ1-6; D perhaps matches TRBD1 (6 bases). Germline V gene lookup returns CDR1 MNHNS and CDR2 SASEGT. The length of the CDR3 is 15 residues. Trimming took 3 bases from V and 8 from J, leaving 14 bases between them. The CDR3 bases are TGTGCCAGCAGTGAGAGACAGGCTGATCATTCACCCCTCCACTTT. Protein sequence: CASSERQADHSPLHF.

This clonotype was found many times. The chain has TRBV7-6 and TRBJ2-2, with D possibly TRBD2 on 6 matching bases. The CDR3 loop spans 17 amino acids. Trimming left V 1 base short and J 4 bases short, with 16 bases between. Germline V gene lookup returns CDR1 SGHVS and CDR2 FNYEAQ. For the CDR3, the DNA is TGTGCCAGCAGCTTAGGATCCGGGACTTCCCGCACCGGGGAGCTGTTTTTT. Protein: CASSLGSGTSRTGELFF.